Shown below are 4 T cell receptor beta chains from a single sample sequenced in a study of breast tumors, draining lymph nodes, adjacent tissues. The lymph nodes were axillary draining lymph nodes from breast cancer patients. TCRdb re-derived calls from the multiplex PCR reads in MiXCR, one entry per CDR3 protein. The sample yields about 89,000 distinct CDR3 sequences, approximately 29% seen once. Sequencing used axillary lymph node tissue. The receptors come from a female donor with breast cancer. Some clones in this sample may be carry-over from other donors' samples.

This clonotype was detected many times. The DNA for the CDR3 is TGTGCCAGCAGCTTAGCCGGGACTAGCGGGGGAACAGATACGCAGTATTTT. Its protein is CASSLAGTSGGTDTQYF. The V call is TRBV7-2, the J call TRBJ2-3; 14 bases line up with TRBD2. The germline CDR1 and CDR2 sequences are SGHTA and FQGNSA. There are 17 residues in the CDR3. V was clipped by 0 bases and J by 3 bases; unmatched bases: 2.

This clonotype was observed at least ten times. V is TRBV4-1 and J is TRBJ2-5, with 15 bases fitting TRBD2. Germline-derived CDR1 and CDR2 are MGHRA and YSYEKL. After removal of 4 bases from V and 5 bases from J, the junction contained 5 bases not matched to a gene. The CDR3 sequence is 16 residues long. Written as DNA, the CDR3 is TGCGCCAGCAGCCCCGGACTAGCGGGAGGGACCGAGACCCAGTACTTC. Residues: CASSPGLAGGTETQYF.

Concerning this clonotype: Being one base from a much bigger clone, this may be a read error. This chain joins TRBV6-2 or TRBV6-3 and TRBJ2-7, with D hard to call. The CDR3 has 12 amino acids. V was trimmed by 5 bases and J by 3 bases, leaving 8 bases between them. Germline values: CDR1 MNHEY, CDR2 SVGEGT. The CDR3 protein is CASSHGYYEQYF. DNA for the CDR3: TGTGCCAGCAGTCACGGGTACTACGAGCAGTACTTC.

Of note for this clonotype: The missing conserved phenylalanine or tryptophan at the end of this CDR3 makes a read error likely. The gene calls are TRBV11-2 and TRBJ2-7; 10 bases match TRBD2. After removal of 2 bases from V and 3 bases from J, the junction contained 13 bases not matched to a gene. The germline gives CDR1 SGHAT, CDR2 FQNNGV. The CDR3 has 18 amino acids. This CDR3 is CASSLPGTVLAGNYEQYL. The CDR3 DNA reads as TGTGCCAGCAGCTTACCAGGGACAGTACTAGCGGGGAACTACGAGCAGTACCTC.